Listed below are T cell receptor beta chains from one sample, sequenced in a study of human T cells and chemical hapten exposure. From the RACE reads, TCRdb called clonotypes with MiXCR, one entry per CDR3 protein. The table lists about 380,000 distinct CDR3 sequences, roughly 4.8% of them singletons. Specimen: whole blood, collected in connection with sensitization to the hapten diphenylcyclopropenone (DPC). These receptors originate from a woman aged 50 to 60 with alopecia areata. Some clones in this sample may be carry-over from other donors' samples. Each CDR3 is given with its conserved first and last residue. Each record gives: CDR3 length, V gene, CDR3 protein.

cdr3_length: 15; v_call: TRBV2; cdr3_aa: CASRTGRNSNQPQHF
cdr3_length: 14; v_call: TRBV9; cdr3_aa: CASSVGGRTGPQHF
cdr3_length: 13; v_call: TRBV30; cdr3_aa: CAWSPGNTGELFF
cdr3_length: 16; v_call: TRBV28; cdr3_aa: CATKTGGISGANVLTF
cdr3_length: 14; v_call: TRBV30; cdr3_aa: CAWSLGDSADTQYF
cdr3_length: 15; v_call: TRBV19; cdr3_aa: CASCTSIRSNQPQHF
cdr3_length: 16; v_call: TRBV20-1; cdr3_aa: CSARVGLSSYNSPLHF
cdr3_length: 19; v_call: TRBV18; cdr3_aa: CASSQGGRGVPSSYNEQFF
cdr3_length: 14; v_call: TRBV9; cdr3_aa: CASSVEALHTEAFF
cdr3_length: 14; v_call: TRBV7-2; cdr3_aa: CASNSGPGHEPQHF
cdr3_length: 11; v_call: TRBV6-5; cdr3_aa: CASSGPYGYTF